The source of this T cell receptor beta chain is a study of blood T cell repertoires in COVID-19. Study in general: Samples came from the United States, Italy and Spain, spanning acute and convalescent COVID-19. The cDNA or gDNA used as material had been derived from T cells, B-cell-depleted T cells, or PBMCs.

Authors' processing steps: From reference gene primer amplification, estimates of nucleated cell counts were derived. Profiled with immunoSEQ multiplex PCR; TCRdb holds only in-frame clones, not every one. The DNA was the basis for D and trimming; V, J and clone size are from that table. The sample carries about 160,000 clones, roughly 85% recorded once. Trimming cost V 3 bases and J 1 base, with 8 bases left between them. This CDR3 comprises 14 residues. Looked up from germline, CDR1 is KGHSH and CDR2 is LQKENI. The sample comprised peripheral blood. The chain combines TRBV18 with TRBJ2-3, with a tentative D call TRBD1 (5 bases). This clonotype was sampled from a human donor with acute or convalescent COVID-19. The donor label of this sample is uncertain. In DNA, the CDR3 is TGTGCCAGCTCACCGGGCAGGGGCACAGATACGCAGTATTTT. This translates into CASSPGRGTDTQYF.